The T cell receptor beta chain described here comes from a study of molecular identifiers for immune sequencing clone quantification (dated by TCRdb to between 2018 and 2020). Regarding the complete study: For a replicate experiment, RNA from approximately 20,000 or 100,000 naive CD8 T cells was divided into five aliquots, and four of the five aliquots were sequenced. This methods study benchmarked molecular-identifier clustering-based TCR repertoire sequencing (MIDCIRS) and TCR RNA copy counting, using CD8 T cells to do so. Findings and caveats that apply to the study as a whole: Without barcode sub-clustering, chimeric consensus sequences inflated TCR diversity; chimeras reached as high as 47%. The naive libraries included spiked-in Jurkat TCR RNA (under eleven copies' worth), and this Jurkat TCR RNA is not part of the donor repertoire. The sizes of highly expanded clones could end up underestimated when identical TCR molecules share a barcode. Spiked-in Jurkat TCR RNA equivalent to a single cell was reported to be detectable even among 800,000 to 1,000,000 naive CD8 T cells. In CMV-specific effector cells, clones with more than 20 RNA copies contained over 99% of molecules, whereas in naive cells such clones contained under 1% of molecules. About three recovered TCR RNA copies per cell were obtained by modeling, versus around 9.8 by digital PCR, implying a capture efficiency of 25% to 30%.

The CDR3, cysteine through phenylalanine, is 16 amino acids long. Points on this clonotype: It has no known antigen specificity. The DNA is left out, because the CDR3 cannot be placed on it with certainty; the CDR3 is given as TCRdb lists it.

Library construction relied on PCR. Sequencing was performed on a NextSeq 500. Bulk TCR libraries were prepared as previously described, using TCR primers listed in Table S5. Total RNA was purified with the Qiagen AllPrep DNA/RNA kit. Before analysis, reads from multiple sequencing runs of the same library were pooled. As for the authors' bioinformatics: Reads were retained only if their TCR constant sequence matched exactly, and those retained reads were trimmed to 150 nt and grouped according to their 12-nt molecular barcodes. Reads inside each barcode group were sub-clustered using a 15% Levenshtein threshold, and a quality-weighted consensus sequence was constructed for each RNA molecule. Non-functional sequences were filtered out, along with any lower-count sequence sitting one edit away from another sequence. On the basis of fitting two negative binomial distributions, barcode sub-clusters with fewer than 20% of the maximum read count were discarded. TCRdb redid the processing of the public reads, applying fastp at Q25 and MiXCR, and retained in-frame beta chains. Every CDR3 protein is listed once, alongside the most common genes and DNA of its rows. TCRdb's processing, not the authors', yielded these V and J calls. This sample is represented by nearly 650,000 distinct CDR3 sequences; 25% of them were singletons. Together, the top ten hold 0.78% of the sample.

Libraries of naive CD8 T cells were built from anywhere between about 17,000 and 1,000,000 sorted cells, with 10%, 30% or 50% of the purified RNA used. Naive CD8 T cells were FACS-sorted as CD8+CD4-CCR7+CD45RA+ on a BD FACSAria II into RLT Plus buffer. Detection sensitivity was tested by spiking Jurkat RNA equal to roughly nine TCR copies' worth into samples containing roughly 17,000-1,000,000 naive CD8 T cells. CD8 T cells were enriched using RosetteSep CD8+ T Cell Enrichment Cocktail and Ficoll-Paque, and the enriched cells then underwent ACK red cell lysis. The sequence is built from TRBV12-3 or TRBV12-4 and TRBJ2-3; the table's D call, TRBD2, has no DNA check behind it. The sample was naive CD8+ T cells from blood, with Jurkat cell RNA spiked in. What the cell subset or site label conveys for this sample: FACS-sorted CD8+CD4-CCR7+CD45RA+ naive T cells. The sequence derives from a human donor in good health. Some libraries in this study had Jurkat cell RNA spiked in. For the CDR3, the sequence is CASSSSTSGRTDTQYF.